The 3 T cell receptor beta chains listed next were all sequenced from one sample in a study of molecular identifiers for immune sequencing clone quantification. TCRdb used MiXCR to reprocess the PCR reads, holding one entry per CDR3 protein. This sample has more than 35,000 distinct CDR3 sequences, with approximately 20% found just once. The sample taken for sequencing was naive CD8+ T cells from blood, with Jurkat cell RNA spiked in. The subset: FACS-sorted CD8+CD4-CCR7+CD45RA+ naive T cells. The receptors were gathered from a human donor in good health. Some libraries in this study had Jurkat cell RNA spiked in.

This clonotype was picked up many times. J is TRBJ2-5 and V is TRBV7-2, with D perhaps TRBD1 (6 bases). The V gene's germline CDR1 is SGHTA and CDR2 FQGNSA. Trimming stripped 4 bases from V and 3 bases from J, with 27 bases between. The CDR3 is 19 residues long. Here the CDR3 DNA reads TGTGCCAGCAGCTCCGCCCTCAGGGGCCCCCTAGAGATGAAAGAGACCCAGTACTTC. Translated: CASSSALRGPLEMKETQYF.

Many counts were recorded for this clonotype. The chain combines TRBV4-1 with TRBJ2-3; no definite D call. The CDR3 runs 13 residues. The V gene's germline CDR1 is MGHRA and CDR2 YSYEKL. The germline V and J ends were trimmed by 2 bases and 3 bases, with 6 bases remaining between them. The CDR3 coding sequence is TGCGCCAGCAGCCAACGACGAACAGATACGCAGTATTTT. This gives the protein CASSQRRTDTQYF.

This clonotype has ten or more counts. This sequence joins TRBV12-3 or TRBV12-4 and TRBJ2-7; TRBD1 agrees at 9 bases. The CDR3 sequence is 15 residues long. V dropped 5 bases and J dropped 2; count of bases not matched to a gene: 7. CDR3 protein: CASSPGQGSAYEQYF. The CDR3 nucleotides read TGTGCCAGCAGTCCAGGACAGGGGTCGGCCTACGAGCAGTACTTC.